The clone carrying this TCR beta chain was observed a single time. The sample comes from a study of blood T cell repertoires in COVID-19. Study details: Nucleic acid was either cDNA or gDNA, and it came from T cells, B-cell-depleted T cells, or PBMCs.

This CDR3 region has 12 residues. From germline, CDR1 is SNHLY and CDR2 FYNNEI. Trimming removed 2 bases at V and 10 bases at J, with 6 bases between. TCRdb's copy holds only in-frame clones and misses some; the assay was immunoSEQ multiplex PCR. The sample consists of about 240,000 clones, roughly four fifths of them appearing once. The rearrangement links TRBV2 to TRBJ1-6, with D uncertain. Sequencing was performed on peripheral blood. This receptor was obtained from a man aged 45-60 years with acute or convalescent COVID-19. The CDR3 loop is CASSETASPLHF. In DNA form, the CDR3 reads TGTGCCAGCAGTGAAACAGCCTCACCCCTCCACTTT.